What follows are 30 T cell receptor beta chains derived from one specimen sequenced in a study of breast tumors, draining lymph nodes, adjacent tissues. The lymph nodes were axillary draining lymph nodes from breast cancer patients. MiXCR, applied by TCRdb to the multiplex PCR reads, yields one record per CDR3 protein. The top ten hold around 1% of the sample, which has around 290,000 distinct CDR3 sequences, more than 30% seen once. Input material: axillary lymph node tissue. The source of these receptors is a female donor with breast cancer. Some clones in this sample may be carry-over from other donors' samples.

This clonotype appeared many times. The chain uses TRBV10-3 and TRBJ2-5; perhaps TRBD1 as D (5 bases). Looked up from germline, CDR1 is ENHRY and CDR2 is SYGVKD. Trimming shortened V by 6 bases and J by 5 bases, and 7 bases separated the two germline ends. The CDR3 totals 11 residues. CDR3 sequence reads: CAIRAGETQYF. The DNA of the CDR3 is TGTGCCATCAGAGCAGGGGAGACCCAGTACTTC.

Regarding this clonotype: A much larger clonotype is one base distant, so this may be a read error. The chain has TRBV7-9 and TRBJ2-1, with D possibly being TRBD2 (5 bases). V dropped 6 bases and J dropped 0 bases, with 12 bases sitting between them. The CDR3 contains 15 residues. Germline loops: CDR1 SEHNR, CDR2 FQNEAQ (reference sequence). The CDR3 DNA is TGTGCCAGCAGGCCAACTGGGAGCTCCTACAATGAGCAGTTCTTC. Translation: CASRPTGSSYNEQFF.

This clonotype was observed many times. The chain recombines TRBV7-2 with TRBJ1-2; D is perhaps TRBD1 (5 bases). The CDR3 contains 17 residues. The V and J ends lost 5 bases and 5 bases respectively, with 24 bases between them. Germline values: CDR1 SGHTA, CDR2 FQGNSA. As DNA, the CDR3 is TGTGCCAGCAGCCGAGGCCGGGACTCAAGTCGGATGTATGGCTACACCTTC. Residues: CASSRGRDSSRMYGYTF. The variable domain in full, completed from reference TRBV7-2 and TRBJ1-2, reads GAGVSQSPSNKVTEKGKDVELRCDPISGHTALYWYRQSLGQGLEFLIYFQGNSAPDKSGLPSDRFSAERTGGSVSTLTIQRTQQEDSAVYLCASSRGRDSSRMYGYTFGSGTRLTVV.

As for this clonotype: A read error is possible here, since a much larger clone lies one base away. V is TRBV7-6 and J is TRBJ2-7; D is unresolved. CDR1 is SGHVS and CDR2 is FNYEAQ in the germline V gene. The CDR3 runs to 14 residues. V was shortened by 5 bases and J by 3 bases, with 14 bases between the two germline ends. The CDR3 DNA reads TGTGCCAGCAGCCTCACCGGGTTTAACTACGAGCAGTACTTC. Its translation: CASSLTGFNYEQYF.

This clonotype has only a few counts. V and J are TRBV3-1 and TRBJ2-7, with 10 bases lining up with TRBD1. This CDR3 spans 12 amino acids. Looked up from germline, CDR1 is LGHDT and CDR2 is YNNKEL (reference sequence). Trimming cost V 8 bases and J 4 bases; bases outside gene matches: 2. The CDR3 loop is CASEGQGYEQYF. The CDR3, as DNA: TGTGCCAGCGAGGGACAGGGGTACGAGCAGTACTTC.

For the CDR3, the DNA is TGTGCCATCAGCACCGGACGAGAGGCCGAGCCAGGGGAGACCCAGTACTTC. Residues: CAISTGREAEPGETQYF. The chain employs TRBV10-3 and TRBJ2-5, with D possibly being TRBD1 (5 bases). This CDR3 contains 17 residues. The V end was cut by 6 bases, the J end by 5 bases, with 25 bases between. Germline-derived CDR1 and CDR2 are ENHRY and SYGVKD.

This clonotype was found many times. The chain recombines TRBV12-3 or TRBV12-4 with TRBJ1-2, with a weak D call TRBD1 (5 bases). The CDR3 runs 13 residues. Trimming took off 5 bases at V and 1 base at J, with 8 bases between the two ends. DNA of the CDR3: TGTGCCAGCAGTAGAGACAGTAACTATGGCTACACCTTC. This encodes CASSRDSNYGYTF.

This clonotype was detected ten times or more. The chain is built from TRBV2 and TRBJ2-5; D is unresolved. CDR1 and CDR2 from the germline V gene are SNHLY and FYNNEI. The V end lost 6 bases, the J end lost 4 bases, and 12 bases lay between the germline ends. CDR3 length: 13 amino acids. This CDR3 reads CASRYEVGETQYF. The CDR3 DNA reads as TGTGCCAGCAGGTACGAGGTAGGAGAGACCCAGTACTTC.

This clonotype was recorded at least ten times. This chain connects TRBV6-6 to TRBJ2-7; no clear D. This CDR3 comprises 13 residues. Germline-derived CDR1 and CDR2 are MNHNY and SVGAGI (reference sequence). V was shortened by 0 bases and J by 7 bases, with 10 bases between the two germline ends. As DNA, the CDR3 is TGTGCCAGCAGTTACTCGACCTACGATGAGCAGTACTTC. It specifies CASSYSTYDEQYF.

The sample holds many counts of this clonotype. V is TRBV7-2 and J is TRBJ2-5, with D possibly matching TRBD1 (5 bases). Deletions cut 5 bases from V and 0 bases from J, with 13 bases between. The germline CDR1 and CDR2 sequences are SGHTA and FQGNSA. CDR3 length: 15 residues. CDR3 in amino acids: CASSPQSDNQETQYF. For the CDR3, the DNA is TGTGCCAGCAGCCCACAGTCGGACAACCAAGAGACCCAGTACTTC. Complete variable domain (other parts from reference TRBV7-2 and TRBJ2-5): GAGVSQSPSNKVTEKGKDVELRCDPISGHTALYWYRQSLGQGLEFLIYFQGNSAPDKSGLPSDRFSAERTGGSVSTLTIQRTQQEDSAVYLCASSPQSDNQETQYFGPGTRLLVL.

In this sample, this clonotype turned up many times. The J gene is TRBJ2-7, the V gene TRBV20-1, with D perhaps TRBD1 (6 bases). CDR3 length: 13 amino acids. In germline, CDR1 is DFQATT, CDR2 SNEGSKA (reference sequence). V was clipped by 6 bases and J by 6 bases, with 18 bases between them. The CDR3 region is CSALRTVHPEQYF. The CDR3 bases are TGCAGTGCCCTGAGGACAGTTCATCCCGAGCAGTACTTC.

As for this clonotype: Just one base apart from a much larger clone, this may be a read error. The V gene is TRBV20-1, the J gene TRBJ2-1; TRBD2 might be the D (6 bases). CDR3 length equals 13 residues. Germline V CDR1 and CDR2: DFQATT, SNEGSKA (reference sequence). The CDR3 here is CSAGGGPRNAQFF. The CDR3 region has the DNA TGCAGTGCAGGCGGAGGGCCCAGAAATGCGCAGTTCTTC.

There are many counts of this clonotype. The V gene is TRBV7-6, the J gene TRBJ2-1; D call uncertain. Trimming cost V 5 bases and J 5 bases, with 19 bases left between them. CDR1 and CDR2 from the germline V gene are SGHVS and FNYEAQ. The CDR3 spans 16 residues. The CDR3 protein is CASSSSIQFSNNEQFF. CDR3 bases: TGTGCCAGCAGCAGCTCCATTCAGTTCTCTAACAATGAGCAGTTCTTC. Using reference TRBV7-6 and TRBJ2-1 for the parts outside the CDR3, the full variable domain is GAGVSQSPRYKVTKRGQDVALRCDPISGHVSLYWYRQALGQGPEFLTYFNYEAQQDKSGLPNDRFSAERPEGSISTLTIQRTEQRDSAMYRCASSSSIQFSNNEQFFGPGTRLTVL.

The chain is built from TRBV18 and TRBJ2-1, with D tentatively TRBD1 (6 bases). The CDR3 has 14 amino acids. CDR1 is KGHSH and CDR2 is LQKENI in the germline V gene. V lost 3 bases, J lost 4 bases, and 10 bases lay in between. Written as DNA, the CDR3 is TGTGCCAGCTCACCCAACAGGGAATACAATGAGCAGTTCTTC. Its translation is CASSPNREYNEQFF.

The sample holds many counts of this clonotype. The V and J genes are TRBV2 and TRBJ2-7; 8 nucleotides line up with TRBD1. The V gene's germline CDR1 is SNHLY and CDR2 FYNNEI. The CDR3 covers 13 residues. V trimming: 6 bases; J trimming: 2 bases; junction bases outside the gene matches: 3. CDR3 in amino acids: CASREDRAYEQYF. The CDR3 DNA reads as TGTGCCAGCAGGGAGGACAGGGCCTACGAGCAGTACTTC.

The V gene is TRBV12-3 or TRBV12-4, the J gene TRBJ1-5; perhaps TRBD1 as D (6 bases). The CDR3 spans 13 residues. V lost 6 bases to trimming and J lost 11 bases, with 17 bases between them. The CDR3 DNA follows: TGTGCCAGCAGCACCGGGACAATTGAGACCCAGCATTTT. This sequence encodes CASSTGTIETQHF.

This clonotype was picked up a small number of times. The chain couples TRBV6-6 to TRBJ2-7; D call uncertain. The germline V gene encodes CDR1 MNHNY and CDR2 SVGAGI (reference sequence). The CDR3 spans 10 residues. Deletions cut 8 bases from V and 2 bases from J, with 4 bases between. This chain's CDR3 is CASAPYEQYF. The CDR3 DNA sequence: TGTGCCAGCGCACCCTACGAGCAGTACTTC.

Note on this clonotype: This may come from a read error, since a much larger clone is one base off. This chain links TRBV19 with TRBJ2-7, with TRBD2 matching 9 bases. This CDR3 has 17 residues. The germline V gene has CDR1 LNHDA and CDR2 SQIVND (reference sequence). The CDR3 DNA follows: TGTGCCAGTAGTGGGGGGACTAGCTTAGGCTTCCTCTACGAGCAGTGCTTC. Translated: CASSGGTSLGFLYEQCF.

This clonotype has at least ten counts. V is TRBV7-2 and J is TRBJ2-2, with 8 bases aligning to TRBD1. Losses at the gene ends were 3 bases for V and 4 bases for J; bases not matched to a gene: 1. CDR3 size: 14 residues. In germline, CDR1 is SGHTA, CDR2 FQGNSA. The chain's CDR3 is CASSFGTGTGELFF. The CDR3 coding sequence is TGTGCCAGCAGCTTCGGGACAGGCACCGGGGAGCTGTTTTTT.

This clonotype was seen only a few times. This CDR3 reads CASSRTTRGTGGTQYF. The CDR3 nucleotides are TGTGCCAGCAGTCGGACTACTAGAGGGACAGGGGGGACCCAGTACTTC. The chain joins TRBV6-1 to TRBJ2-5; 11 nucleotides line up with TRBD1. Losses at the gene ends were 5 bases for V and 7 bases for J; bases not matched to a gene: 12. Germline V lookup: CDR1 MNHNS, CDR2 SASEGT. This CDR3 spans 16 amino acids.

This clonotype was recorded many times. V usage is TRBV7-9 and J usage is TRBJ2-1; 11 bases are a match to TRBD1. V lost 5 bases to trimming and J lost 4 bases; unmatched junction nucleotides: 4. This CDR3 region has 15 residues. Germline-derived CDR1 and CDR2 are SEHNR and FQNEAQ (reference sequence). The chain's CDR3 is CASSVGTGGYNEQFF. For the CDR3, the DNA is TGTGCCAGCAGCGTCGGGACAGGGGGTTACAATGAGCAGTTCTTC.

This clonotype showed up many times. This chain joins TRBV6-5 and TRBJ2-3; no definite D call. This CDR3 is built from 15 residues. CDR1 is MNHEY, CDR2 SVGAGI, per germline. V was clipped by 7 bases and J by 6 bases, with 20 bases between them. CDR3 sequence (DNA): TGTGCCAGCAACCGAGCCGCGGATGGGGTGGATACGCAGTATTTT. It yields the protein CASNRAADGVDTQYF.

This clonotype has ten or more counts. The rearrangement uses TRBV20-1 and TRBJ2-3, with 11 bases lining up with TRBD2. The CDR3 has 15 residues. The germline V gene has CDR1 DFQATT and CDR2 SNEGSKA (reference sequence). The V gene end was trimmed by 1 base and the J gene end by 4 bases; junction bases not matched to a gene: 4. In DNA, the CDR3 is TGCAGTGCTAGAGTAGCGGGAGGGCCTTCAGATACGCAGTATTTT. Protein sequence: CSARVAGGPSDTQYF.

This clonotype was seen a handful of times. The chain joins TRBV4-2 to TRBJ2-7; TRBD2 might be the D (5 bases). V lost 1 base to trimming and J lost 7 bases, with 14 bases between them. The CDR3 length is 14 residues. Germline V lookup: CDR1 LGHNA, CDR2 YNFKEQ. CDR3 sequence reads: CASSQGRGTEEQYF. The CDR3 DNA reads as TGTGCCAGCAGCCAAGGACGGGGTACTGAGGAGCAGTACTTC.

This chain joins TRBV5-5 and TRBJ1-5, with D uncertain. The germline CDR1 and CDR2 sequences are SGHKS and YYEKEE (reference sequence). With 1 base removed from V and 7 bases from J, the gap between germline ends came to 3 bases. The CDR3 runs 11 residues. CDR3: CASSLRQPQHF. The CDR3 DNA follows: TGTGCCAGCAGCTTGAGACAGCCCCAGCATTTT.

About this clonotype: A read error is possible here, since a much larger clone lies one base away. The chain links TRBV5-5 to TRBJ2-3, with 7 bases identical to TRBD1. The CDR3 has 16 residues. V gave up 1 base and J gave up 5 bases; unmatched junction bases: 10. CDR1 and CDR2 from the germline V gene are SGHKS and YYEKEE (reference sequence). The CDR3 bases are TGTGCCAGCAGCTTGAGGTGGGCCAGGGGGTTAGATACGCAGTATTTT. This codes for CASSLRWARGLDTQYF. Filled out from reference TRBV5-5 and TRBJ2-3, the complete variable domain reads DAGVTQSPTHLIKTRGQQVTLRCSPISGHKSVSWYQQVLGQGPQFIFQYYEKEERGRGNFPDRFSARQFPNYSSELNVNALLLGDSALYLCASSLRWARGLDTQYFGPGTRLTVL.

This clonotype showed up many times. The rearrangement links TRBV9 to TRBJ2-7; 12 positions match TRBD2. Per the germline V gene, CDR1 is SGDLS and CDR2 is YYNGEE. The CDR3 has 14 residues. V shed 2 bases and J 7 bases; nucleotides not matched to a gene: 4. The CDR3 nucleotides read TGTGCCAGCAGCGTGACTAGCGGGAGCCGGGAGCAGTACTTC. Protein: CASSVTSGSREQYF. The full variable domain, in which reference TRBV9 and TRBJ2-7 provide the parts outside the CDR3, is DSGVTQTPKHLITATGQRVTLRCSPRSGDLSVYWYQQSLDQGLQFLIQYYNGEERAKGNILERFSAQQFPDLHSELNLSSLELGDSALYFCASSVTSGSREQYFGPGTRLTVT.

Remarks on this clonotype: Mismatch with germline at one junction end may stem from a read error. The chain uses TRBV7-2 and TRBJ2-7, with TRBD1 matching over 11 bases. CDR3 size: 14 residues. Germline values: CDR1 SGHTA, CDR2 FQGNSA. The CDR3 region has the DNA TGTGCTAGCAGCGGGGGACAGGGGGTCTACGAGCAGTACTTC. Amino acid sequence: CASSGGQGVYEQYF.

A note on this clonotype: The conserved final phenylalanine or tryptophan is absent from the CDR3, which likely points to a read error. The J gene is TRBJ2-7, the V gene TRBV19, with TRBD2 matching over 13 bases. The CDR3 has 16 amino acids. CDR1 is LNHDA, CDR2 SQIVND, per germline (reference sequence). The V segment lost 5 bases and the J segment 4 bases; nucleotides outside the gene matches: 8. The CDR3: CASSPGLAGVRYEQYP. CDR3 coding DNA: TGTGCCAGTAGTCCCGGACTAGCGGGAGTACGGTACGAGCAGTACCCC.

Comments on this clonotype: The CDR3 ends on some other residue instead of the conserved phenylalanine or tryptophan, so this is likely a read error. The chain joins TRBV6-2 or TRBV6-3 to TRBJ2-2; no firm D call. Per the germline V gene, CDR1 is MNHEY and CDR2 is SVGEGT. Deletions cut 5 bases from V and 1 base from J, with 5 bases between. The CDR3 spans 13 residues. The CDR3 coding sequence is TGTGCCAGCAGTAAGGGGAACACCGGGGAGCTGTTTCTT. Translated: CASSKGNTGELFL.